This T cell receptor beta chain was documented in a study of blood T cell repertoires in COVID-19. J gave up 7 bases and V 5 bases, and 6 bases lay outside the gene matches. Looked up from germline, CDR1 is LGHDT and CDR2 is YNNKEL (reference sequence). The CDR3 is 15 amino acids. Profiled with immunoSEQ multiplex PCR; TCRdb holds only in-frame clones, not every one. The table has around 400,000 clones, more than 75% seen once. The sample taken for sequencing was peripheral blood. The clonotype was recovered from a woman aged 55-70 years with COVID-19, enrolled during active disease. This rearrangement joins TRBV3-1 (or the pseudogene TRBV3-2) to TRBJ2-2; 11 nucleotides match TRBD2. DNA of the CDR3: TGTGCCAGCAGCGATAGCGGGGGGGTCGTCGGGGAGCTGTTTTTT. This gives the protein CASSDSGGVVGELFF.